This T cell receptor (beta chain) came from a study of blood T cell repertoires in COVID-19. The CDR3 has 15 residues. Germline V CDR1 and CDR2: LNHDA, SQIVND (reference sequence). The V gene lost 2 bases and the J gene lost 4 bases, with 14 bases spanning the gap. Repertoires were generated with immunoSEQ multiplex PCR, while TCRdb's copy carries only in-frame clones and drops some. The sample contains 150,000 or so clones, 65% to 90% of which appear only once. Material for sequencing was peripheral blood. The chain carries TRBV19 and TRBJ2-5; D is perhaps TRBD2 (7 bases). The TCR sequence derives from a woman in her thirties or forties with COVID-19, enrolled during active disease. In nucleotides, the CDR3 is TGTGCCAGTAGTATACGAGGGGGGGCCTCAGAGACCCAGTACTTC. This codes for CASSIRGGASETQYF.